A single sample gave rise to the 29 T cell receptor beta chains below, sequenced in a study of T cells in localized non-small cell lung cancer. Some clones are missing from TCRdb's copy, which holds only in-frame ones; the method was immunoSEQ multiplex PCR. The repertoire holds roughly 89,000 clones, with roughly 91% as singletons. The sample was PBMCs, taken before any cancer treatment. These TCRs come from a woman aged 40-75 years with stage II squamous cell lung carcinoma.

The V and J genes are TRBV5-4 and TRBJ2-7; D ambiguous. Trimming shortened V by 2 bases and J by 0 bases, and 9 bases separated the two germline ends. Germline CDR1 and CDR2: SGHNT and YYREEE (reference sequence). This CDR3 contains 14 residues. CDR3 loop: CASSFLSDSYEQYF. CDR3 nucleotides: TGTGCCAGCAGCTTCCTCAGCGACTCCTACGAGCAGTACTTC. Filled out from reference TRBV5-4 and TRBJ2-7, the complete variable domain reads ETGVTQSPTHLIKTRGQQVTLRCSSQSGHNTVSWYQQALGQGPQFIFQYYREEENGRGNFPPRFSGLQFPNYSSELNVNALELDDSALYLCASSFLSDSYEQYFGPGTRLTVT.

The sample holds a few counts of this clone. The rearrangement uses TRBV4-1 and TRBJ2-7; TRBD1 is a possible D gene (5 bases). This CDR3 is 13 amino acids long. Germline lookup yields CDR1 MGHRA and CDR2 YSYEKL. With 1 base removed from V and 7 bases from J, the gap between germline ends came to 11 bases. CDR3: CASSQVAGREQYF. The DNA of the CDR3 is TGCGCCAGCAGCCAAGTAGCAGGGCGTGAGCAGTACTTC.

This rearrangement joins TRBV5-4 to TRBJ2-5, with D tentatively TRBD1 or TRBD2 (6 bases each). CDR1 is SGHNT, CDR2 YYREEE, per germline (reference sequence). V gave up 2 bases and J gave up 1 base, with 9 bases separating them. This CDR3 spans 14 amino acids. CDR3 nucleotide sequence: TGTGCCAGCAGCTTTGGGGGGCCCCAAGAGACCCAGTACTTC. This gives the protein CASSFGGPQETQYF.

The V and J genes are TRBV14 and TRBJ2-2; tentatively, D is TRBD2 (6 bases). CDR1 and CDR2 from the germline V gene are SGHDN and FVKESK. This CDR3 spans 14 amino acids. V was cut by 3 bases and J by 7 bases, with 12 bases left in between. The DNA for the CDR3 is TGTGCCAGCAGCCAGGGCGGGATGCTCGGGGAGCTGTTTTTT. It yields the protein CASSQGGMLGELFF. The full variable domain, with the rest looked up from reference TRBV14 and TRBJ2-2, is EAGVTQFPSHSVIEKGQTVTLRCDPISGHDNLYWYRRVMGKEIKFLLHFVKESKQDESGMPNNRFLAERTGGTYSTLKVQPAELEDSGVYFCASSQGGMLGELFFGEGSRLTVL.

The chain employs TRBV5-1 and TRBJ2-1; 8 bases map to TRBD1. Germline V lookup: CDR1 SGHRS, CDR2 YFSETQ. The CDR3 has 14 amino acids. The V gene end was trimmed by 7 bases and the J gene end by 0 bases; junction bases not matched to a gene: 3. The CDR3 reads CASGGQDSYNEQFF. In DNA form, the CDR3 reads TGCGCCAGCGGGGGACAGGACTCCTACAATGAGCAGTTCTTC.

This sequence joins TRBV11-2 and TRBJ1-5; TRBD1 might be the D (6 bases). V was shortened by 1 base and J by 11 bases, with 9 bases between the two germline ends. The CDR3 runs 12 residues. Germline V CDR1 and CDR2: SGHAT, FQNNGV. The DNA for the CDR3 is TGTGCCAGCAGCTTAGGAGGGGGATCCCAGCATTTT. As protein: CASSLGGGSQHF.

The genes are TRBV6-5 and TRBJ1-6; 7 nucleotides align to TRBD1. The germline gives CDR1 MNHEY, CDR2 SVGAGI. Trimming cost V 2 bases and J 9 bases; bases outside gene matches: 7. The CDR3 totals 15 residues. DNA for the CDR3: TGTGCCAGCAGTTACCGACAGGGCTTAGGTTCACCCCTCCACTTT. The encoded protein is CASSYRQGLGSPLHF.

This rearrangement joins TRBV28 to TRBJ2-3, with no clear D. The germline V gene encodes CDR1 MDHEN and CDR2 SYDVKM. CDR3 size: 12 residues. Trimming pared 6 bases from V and 0 bases from J, leaving 4 bases between. Written as DNA, the CDR3 is TGTGCCAGCAGCCTCAGCACAGATACGCAGTATTTT. Translation gives CASSLSTDTQYF.

The chain couples TRBV6-1 to TRBJ1-1; D not resolved. This CDR3 comprises 19 residues. In germline, CDR1 is MNHNS, CDR2 SASEGT. The V and J ends lost 0 bases and 4 bases respectively, with 24 bases between them. The CDR3 sequence: CASSEAFPPAAGVSTEAFF. The CDR3 DNA reads as TGTGCCAGCAGTGAAGCGTTCCCCCCAGCGGCCGGGGTGAGCACTGAAGCTTTCTTT.

V usage is TRBV19 and J usage is TRBJ1-1, with TRBD1 matching over 12 bases. V shed 3 bases, J shed 4 bases, and the junction held 9 bases outside the gene matches. CDR3 length: 17 residues. Germline CDR1 LNHDA, CDR2 SQIVND (reference sequence). This CDR3 reads CASSMGQGAGVVTEAFF. The CDR3 nucleotides are TGTGCCAGTAGTATGGGACAGGGGGCAGGGGTAGTCACTGAAGCTTTCTTT.

V gene TRBV7-7 combines with J gene TRBJ1-1, with D unclear. The ends were cut back, 5 bases at V and 5 bases at J, with 12 bases in the middle. The CDR3 spans 13 residues. CDR1 is SSHAT and CDR2 is FNYEAQ in the germline V gene (reference sequence). The CDR3 DNA sequence: TGTGCCAGCAGCCCGGGAGTGGGGACTGAAGCTTTCTTT. As protein: CASSPGVGTEAFF. The complete variable domain, with remaining parts taken from reference TRBV7-7 and TRBJ1-1, reads GAGVSQSPRYKVTKRGQDVTLRCDPISSHATLYWYQQALGQGPEFLTYFNYEAQPDKSGLPSDRFSAERPEGSISTLTIQRTEQRDSAMYRCASSPGVGTEAFFGQGTRLTVV.

The chain is built from TRBV19 and TRBJ1-5; D is perhaps TRBD1 (5 bases). Per the germline V gene, CDR1 is LNHDA and CDR2 is SQIVND (reference sequence). The V gene lost 5 bases and the J gene lost 2 bases, with 10 bases spanning the gap. This CDR3 is 14 amino acids long. CDR3 coding DNA: TGTGCCAGTAGTCCCCAGGGTGGCAATCAGCCCCAGCATTTT. This translates into CASSPQGGNQPQHF.

The V and J genes are TRBV30 and TRBJ2-7; 7 bases match TRBD2. Unmatched junction bases numbered 5, after V lost 3 bases and J lost 3 bases. The CDR3 loop spans 13 amino acids. CDR1 is GTSNPN and CDR2 is SVGIG in the germline V gene (reference sequence). The CDR3 bases are TGTGCCTGGAGGCAGGGACTACTCTACGAGCAGTACTTC. This translates into CAWRQGLLYEQYF.

J is TRBJ2-7 and V is TRBV28; no firm D call. Germline V gives CDR1 MDHEN, CDR2 SYDVKM. The CDR3 is 12 residues long. Trimming pared 5 bases from V and 7 bases from J, leaving 12 bases between. Here the CDR3 DNA reads TGTGCCAGCAGTCAGACCCGGTGGGAGCAGTACTTC. Protein: CASSQTRWEQYF.

The J gene is TRBJ1-2, the V gene TRBV29-1; D perhaps matches TRBD1 (6 bases). This CDR3 is 12 amino acids long. The V end was cut by 7 bases, the J end by 4 bases, with 13 bases between. CDR1 is SQVTM and CDR2 is ANQGSEA in the germline V gene. CDR3 sequence reads: CSASDSLYGYTF. CDR3 nucleotide sequence: TGCAGCGCTTCGGACAGTCTCTATGGCTACACCTTC.

V is TRBV5-1 and J is TRBJ2-3, with 9 bases identical to TRBD2. The CDR3 length is 15 residues. Germline CDR1 reads SGHRS; CDR2 reads YFSETQ. Germline trimming cut 6 bases from V and 1 base from J; bases unmatched to any gene: 6. CDR3 DNA sequence: TGCGCCAGCACCCCTTGGACTAGCGGCACAGATACGCAGTATTTT. Translated: CASTPWTSGTDTQYF.

V usage is TRBV5-1 and J usage is TRBJ1-1; tentative D call: TRBD1 (6 bases). The CDR3 loop spans 14 amino acids. The germline CDR1 and CDR2 sequences are SGHRS and YFSETQ. V lost 0 bases, J lost 4 bases, and 10 bases lay in between. As DNA, the CDR3 is TGCGCCAGCAGCTTGGAACAGGGTGTCACTGAAGCTTTCTTT. Encoded protein: CASSLEQGVTEAFF.

The chain has TRBV5-4 and TRBJ2-1; TRBD2 matches 11 bases. The CDR3 totals 19 residues. V trimming: 6 bases; J trimming: 0 bases; junction bases outside the gene matches: 14. Germline V gene sequence: CDR1 SGHNT, CDR2 YYREEE (reference sequence). CDR3 in amino acids: CASNPGGSGGASSYNEQFF. DNA for the CDR3: TGTGCCAGCAACCCGGGGGGTAGCGGGGGGGCCAGCTCCTACAATGAGCAGTTCTTC.

This sequence joins TRBV2 and TRBJ1-1; D not resolved. CDR1 and CDR2 (germline): SNHLY, FYNNEI. The germline V and J ends were trimmed by 2 bases and 0 bases, with 4 bases remaining between them. CDR3 length equals 13 residues. CDR3 sequence reads: CASSELVNTEAFF. CDR3 nucleotides: TGTGCCAGCAGTGAATTGGTGAACACTGAAGCTTTCTTT.

The CDR3 coding sequence is TGTGCCAGCAGTAGTCCTCTTTCCTACGAGCAGTACTTC. Translated, it gives CASSSPLSYEQYF. This chain uses TRBV25-1 with TRBJ2-5, with D unresolved. The closer fit of TRBJ2-7 to the DNA end suggests the J call may be wrong. The germline gives CDR1 MGHDK, CDR2 SYGVNS. The CDR3 contains 13 residues.

The chain recombines TRBV30 with TRBJ1-1; D ambiguous. V was clipped by 0 bases and J by 0 bases, with 5 bases between them. CDR1 and CDR2 (germline): GTSNPN, SVGIG (reference sequence). The CDR3 spans 13 residues. Here the CDR3 DNA reads TGTGCCTGGAGTGTAGGGATGAACACTGAAGCTTTCTTT. Translating gives CAWSVGMNTEAFF. Using reference TRBV30 and TRBJ1-1 for the parts outside the CDR3, the full variable domain is SQTIHQWPATLVQPVGSPLSLECTVEGTSNPNLYWYRQAAGRGLQLLFYSVGIGQISSEVPQNLSASRPQDRQFILSSKKLLLSDSGFYLCAWSVGMNTEAFFGQGTRLTVV.

This chain uses TRBV19 with TRBJ1-5, with D tentatively TRBD1 (6 bases). The CDR3 extends over 15 amino acids. CDR1 and CDR2 from the germline V gene are LNHDA and SQIVND (reference sequence). The germline V and J ends were trimmed by 6 bases and 3 bases, with 15 bases remaining between them. The CDR3 DNA is TGTGCCAGTAGCACCATAACAGGGAACAATCAGCCCCAGCATTTT. Protein sequence: CASSTITGNNQPQHF. Combining the CDR3 with reference TRBV19 and TRBJ1-5 gives the whole variable domain DGGITQSPKYLFRKEGQNVTLSCEQNLNHDAMYWYRQDPGQGLRLIYYSQIVNDFQKGDIAEGYSVSREKKESFPLTVTSAQKNPTAFYLCASSTITGNNQPQHFGDGTRLSIL.

This chain joins TRBV27 and TRBJ1-2, with unresolved D. CDR1 is MNHEY and CDR2 is SMNVEV in the germline V gene (reference sequence). The germline V and J ends were trimmed by 5 bases and 7 bases, with 14 bases remaining between them. The CDR3 consists of 13 residues. This chain's CDR3 is CASSVSTRGGYTF. CDR3 bases: TGTGCCAGCAGTGTTAGTACGCGAGGTGGCTACACCTTC.

V is TRBV7-2 and J is TRBJ2-7, with a tentative D call TRBD1 (6 bases). Germline CDR1 is SGHTA and CDR2 is FQGNSA. CDR3 length equals 14 residues. The germline V and J ends were trimmed by 5 bases and 3 bases, with 14 bases remaining between them. CDR3 region: CASSRTGSFYEQYF. The DNA for the CDR3 is TGTGCCAGCAGCCGTACAGGGAGCTTCTACGAGCAGTACTTC.

V usage is TRBV27 and J usage is TRBJ2-2, with TRBD1 as a possible D gene (5 bases). The CDR3 spans 16 residues. Germline CDR1 MNHEY, CDR2 SMNVEV (reference sequence). V lost 0 bases to trimming and J lost 0 bases, with 8 bases between them. In DNA, the CDR3 is TGTGCCAGCAGTTTATCGACAGCCTCGAACACCGGGGAGCTGTTTTTT. It codes for CASSLSTASNTGELFF.

The table lists this clone with a count of one. The chain employs TRBV6-5 and TRBJ1-3; D gene uncertain. V was cut by 8 bases and J by 0 bases, with 8 bases left in between. Germline V gene data show CDR1 as MNHEY and CDR2 as SVGAGI. There are 13 residues in the CDR3. CDR3 in amino acids: CASVSNSGNTIYF. The CDR3 DNA is TGTGCCAGCGTGTCCAACTCTGGAAACACCATATATTTT.

The rearrangement links TRBV5-1 to TRBJ2-7; D gene ambiguous. Per the germline V gene, CDR1 is SGHRS and CDR2 is YFSETQ. The CDR3 is 13 amino acids. Deletions cut 1 base from V and 3 bases from J, with 8 bases between. CDR3 sequence reads: CASSLRPNYEQYF. CDR3 coding DNA: TGCGCCAGCAGCTTGCGGCCCAACTACGAGCAGTACTTC.

The chain combines TRBV30 with TRBJ2-3, with D uncertain. V lost 0 bases to trimming and J lost 1 base, with 11 bases between them. Germline V gives CDR1 GTSNPN, CDR2 SVGIG (reference sequence). This CDR3 contains 15 residues. CDR3: CAWSVLRKGTDTQYF. CDR3 in DNA: TGTGCCTGGAGTGTACTCCGAAAGGGCACAGATACGCAGTATTTT.

The chain employs TRBV28 and TRBJ1-1; D is uncertain. The CDR3 contains 11 residues. Trimming left V 3 bases short and J 2 bases short, with 1 base between. CDR1 is MDHEN and CDR2 is SYDVKM in the germline V gene. CDR3 loop: CASSFNTEAFF. CDR3 coding DNA: TGTGCCAGCAGTTTTAACACTGAAGCTTTCTTT.